Below, one T cell receptor (beta chain) is given with its context. Antigen unknown. The data were taken from a study of regulatory T cells in long-lasting Graves disease. As to time point: newly diagnosed GD, antithyroid drugs for less than 3 months. There was RNA extracted from PBMCs, and the TCR library was made from it. With EDTA tubes as the receptacles, 7.5 to 9 milliliters of peripheral blood were drawn. The CDR3 runs to 16 residues. Germline V gene data show CDR1 as SGHRS and CDR2 as YFSETQ. Trimming pared 4 bases from V and 5 bases from J, leaving 21 bases between. Overall study findings and caveats: Patients with persistent disease showed a bias toward TRBV28, TRBJ1-2 and TRBJ2-5. Rather than thyroid tissue, only peripheral blood underwent study.

Relying on iRepertoire HTBI primers and Arm-PCR of CDR3 regions, the team built TCR beta libraries. MiXCR, applied by TCRdb to the multiplex PCR reads, yields one record per CDR3 protein. Of roughly 360,000 distinct CDR3 sequences listed, about 11% are singletons. This sample also appeared in a second study, on T cells in Graves' hyperthyroidism and ophthalmopathy. As that report states: Reasons for excluding patients were uncontrolled infection, other autoimmune disease, pregnancy or lactation.

V and J are TRBV5-1 and TRBJ2-5; TRBD1 is a possible D gene (5 bases). Sequencing was performed on peripheral blood mononuclear cells (PBMCs), taken at new diagnosis, from a patient treated with antithyroid drugs. The TCR comes from a woman aged 18-29 years with Graves disease. The CDR3 loop reads CASSPRVPNSGETQYF. In DNA, the CDR3 is TGCGCCAGCAGCCCCAGGGTGCCAAACTCCGGGGAGACCCAGTACTTC. Full variable domain (remainder filled in from reference TRBV5-1 and TRBJ2-5): KAGVTQTPRYLIKTRGQQVTLSCSPISGHRSVSWYQQTPGQGLQFLFEYFSETQRNKGNFPGRFSGRQFSNSRSEMNVSTLELGDSALYLCASSPRVPNSGETQYFGPGTRLLVL.